Each of the 28 T cell receptor beta chains below was sequenced from the same sample in a study of OX40 agonist ivuxolimab in advanced cancers. Measured with immunoSEQ multiplex PCR; TCRdb has only the in-frame clones, and not every one. The sample has just under 85,000 clones; 84% are singletons. The sample here was CD4+ or CD8+ T cells sorted from blood, taken in a trial of the OX40 agonist ivuxolimab. The receptors here all came from an adult with an advanced solid tumor such as melanoma, head and neck, liver or kidney cancer.

The J gene is TRBJ2-1, the V gene TRBV7-2; possible D gene TRBD1, 5 bases. This CDR3 has 14 amino acids. The V gene's germline CDR1 is SGHTA and CDR2 FQGNSA. Trimming stripped 1 base from V and 6 bases from J, with 10 bases between. The CDR3 is CASSLDRRGNEQFF. CDR3 nucleotide sequence: TGTGCCAGCAGCTTAGATCGTAGGGGCAATGAGCAGTTCTTC. Full variable domain (outside the CDR3, taken from reference TRBV7-2 and TRBJ2-1): GAGVSQSPSNKVTEKGKDVELRCDPISGHTALYWYRQSLGQGLEFLIYFQGNSAPDKSGLPSDRFSAERTGGSVSTLTIQRTQQEDSAVYLCASSLDRRGNEQFFGPGTRLTVL.

The V gene is TRBV2, the J gene TRBJ1-2; D perhaps matches TRBD1 (5 bases). The germline gives CDR1 SNHLY, CDR2 FYNNEI. The V gene lost 2 bases and the J gene lost 6 bases, with 7 bases spanning the gap. The CDR3 runs 12 residues. Written as DNA, the CDR3 is TGTGCCAGCAGTGAACTGGGGGATGGCTACACCTTC. It specifies CASSELGDGYTF. Drawing the rest from reference TRBV2 and TRBJ1-2, the complete variable domain is EPEVTQTPSHQVTQMGQEVILRCVPISNHLYFYWYRQILGQKVEFLVSFYNNEISEKSEIFDDQFSVERPDGSNFTLKIRSTKLEDSAMYFCASSELGDGYTFGSGTRLTVV.

The V and J genes are TRBV6-5 and TRBJ1-1; 7 nucleotides match TRBD1. Germline CDR1 and CDR2: MNHEY and SVGAGI. V dropped 0 bases and J dropped 3; count of bases not matched to a gene: 4. The CDR3 has 15 residues. As DNA, the CDR3 is TGTGCCAGCAGTTACTCGTATACAGGGGACACTGAAGCTTTCTTT. This encodes CASSYSYTGDTEAFF.

The chain joins TRBV19 to TRBJ2-2, with TRBD1 matching over 12 bases. There are 16 residues in the CDR3. Trimming took 5 bases from V and 7 from J; bases not matched to a gene: 8. From germline, CDR1 is LNHDA and CDR2 SQIVND (reference sequence). This chain's CDR3 is CASSPRGTGGVGELFF. The DNA for the CDR3 is TGTGCCAGTAGTCCGCGAGGGACAGGGGGCGTCGGGGAGCTGTTTTTT.

The chain couples TRBV7-8 to TRBJ2-2; 9 bases fit TRBD1. J gave up 3 bases and V 5 bases, and 4 bases lay outside the gene matches. The germline CDR1 and CDR2 sequences are SGHVS and FQNEAQ. The CDR3 runs 15 residues. CDR3: CASSPGQGYTGELFF. CDR3 nucleotide sequence: TGTGCCAGCAGCCCAGGACAGGGGTACACCGGGGAGCTGTTTTTT.

The rearrangement links TRBV19 to TRBJ1-5, with TRBD1 identical over 7 bases. The CDR3 is 17 amino acids. V lost 3 bases and J lost 0; bases outside the gene matches: 8. Germline V gives CDR1 LNHDA, CDR2 SQIVND (reference sequence). The CDR3 bases are TGTGCCAGTAGTATTGGGGTCAGGGGGGGTAGCAATCAGCCCCAGCATTTT. Translation: CASSIGVRGGSNQPQHF.

The sample holds one count of this clone. The chain couples TRBV11-3 to TRBJ2-1; 9 nucleotides match TRBD1. The CDR3 runs to 18 residues. With 5 bases clipped from V and 6 bases from J, the junction kept 17 bases outside the gene matches. Germline CDR1 SGHNT, CDR2 YENEEA. The CDR3 is CASSLGGGQGGRGNEQFF. Written as DNA, the CDR3 is TGTGCCAGCAGCCTAGGAGGGGGACAGGGAGGAAGGGGCAATGAGCAGTTCTTC.

The chain links TRBV7-3 to TRBJ2-1, with no clear D. This CDR3 is 13 amino acids long. Trimming removed 1 base at V and 12 bases at J, with 13 bases between. Germline assignment: CDR1 SGHTA and CDR2 FQGTGA. Written as DNA, the CDR3 is TGTGCCAGCAGCTTAAAGGCGCCCAGTGGGCAGTTCTTC. It translates to CASSLKAPSGQFF.

This clone was seen a few times. This chain connects TRBV29-1 to TRBJ1-1, with 8 bases lining up with TRBD1. CDR3 length equals 13 residues. Trimming took 7 bases from V and 5 from J; bases not matched to a gene: 9. Germline-derived CDR1 and CDR2 are SQVTM and ANQGSEA. CDR3 bases: TGCAGCGCCCTACCAGGGGGCGGGACTGAAGCTTTCTTT. It yields the protein CSALPGGGTEAFF. Combining the CDR3 with reference TRBV29-1 and TRBJ1-1 gives the whole variable domain SAVISQKPSRDICQRGTSLTIQCQVDSQVTMMFWYRQQPGQSLTLIATANQGSEATYESGFVIDKFPISRPNLTFSTLTVSNMSPEDSSIYLCSALPGGGTEAFFGQGTRLTVV.

The chain carries TRBV6-5 and TRBJ2-7; no reliable D call. Trimming took 5 bases from V and 1 from J, leaving 3 bases between them. CDR3 length equals 11 residues. Germline CDR1 and CDR2: MNHEY and SVGAGI. The CDR3 protein is CASSTSYEQYF. For the CDR3, the DNA is TGTGCCAGCAGTACTTCCTACGAGCAGTACTTC.

This chain joins TRBV29-1 and TRBJ2-7; TRBD1 agrees at 10 bases. With 5 bases clipped from V and 5 bases from J, the junction kept 3 bases outside the gene matches. Germline V gene data show CDR1 as SQVTM and CDR2 as ANQGSEA. The CDR3 runs 12 residues. The CDR3 bases are TGCAGCGTTAGACAGGGGGCGAACGAGCAGTACTTC. Protein sequence: CSVRQGANEQYF.

The rearrangement uses TRBV5-6 and TRBJ1-4; D unresolved. Germline loops: CDR1 SGHDT, CDR2 YYEEEE. The CDR3 has 14 amino acids. Trimming shortened V by 1 base and J by 1 base, and 5 bases separated the two germline ends. The CDR3 reads CASSLTGTNEKLFF. Here the CDR3 DNA reads TGTGCCAGCAGCTTGACGGGAACTAATGAAAAACTGTTTTTT.

The chain is built from TRBV10-1 and TRBJ1-3; no definite D call. The V gene lost 3 bases and the J gene lost 1 base, with 16 bases spanning the gap. The CDR3 covers 17 residues. Looked up from germline, CDR1 is WNHNN and CDR2 is SYGVQD (reference sequence). The DNA of the CDR3 is TGCGCCAGCAGTGACAAGGAGAGGGCGGGATCTGGAAACACCATATATTTT. Translated, it gives CASSDKERAGSGNTIYF.

The chain is built from TRBV6-1 and TRBJ1-1; TRBD1 matches at 7 bases. In germline, CDR1 is MNHNS, CDR2 SASEGT. The V segment lost 3 bases and the J segment 7 bases; nucleotides outside the gene matches: 5. The CDR3 covers 13 residues. The CDR3, as DNA: TGTGCCAGCAGTGAGACAGGGCCTGGTGAAGCTTTCTTT. Encoded protein: CASSETGPGEAFF.

This chain uses TRBV7-2 with TRBJ2-5; D is undetermined. Germline V gives CDR1 SGHTA, CDR2 FQGNSA. There are 11 residues in the CDR3. The V and J ends lost 4 bases and 2 bases respectively, with 2 bases between them. CDR3 DNA: TGTGCCAGCAGCTCTCAAGAGACCCAGTACTTC. Amino acids: CASSSQETQYF.

Note on this clone: This sequence may be a read error, since a much larger clone differs from it by one base. The chain carries TRBV15 and TRBJ1-2; no clear D. In germline, CDR1 is LNHNV, CDR2 YYDKDF (reference sequence). V was clipped by 5 bases and J by 2 bases, with 9 bases between them. The CDR3 is 13 amino acids. This chain's CDR3 is CATSGVGNYGYTF. CDR3 coding DNA: TGTGCCACCAGCGGAGTGGGCAACTATGGCTACACCTTC.

This clone has just a few counts. This chain links TRBV11-2 with TRBJ2-1; TRBD2 agrees at 7 bases. The CDR3 contains 17 residues. V lost 5 bases and J lost 3; bases outside the gene matches: 13. Germline assignment: CDR1 SGHAT and CDR2 FQNNGV. The CDR3 here is CASSLRGAGVFYNEQFF. CDR3 DNA: TGTGCCAGCAGCCTCCGAGGGGCGGGGGTATTCTACAATGAGCAGTTCTTC.

Judged by abundance, this clone is medium-sized (0.01 to 0.1%). The J gene is TRBJ1-6, the V gene TRBV9; D is unresolved. The V gene's germline CDR1 is SGDLS and CDR2 YYNGEE. This CDR3 region has 12 residues. V lost 0 bases, J lost 9 bases, and 4 bases lay in between. CDR3 in amino acids: CASSVDGSPLHF. In DNA, the CDR3 is TGTGCCAGCAGCGTAGACGGTTCACCCCTCCACTTT.

This clone was observed once. V usage is TRBV7-2 and J usage is TRBJ2-5, with D tentatively TRBD1 (6 bases). The CDR3 loop spans 16 amino acids. Germline V gives CDR1 SGHTA, CDR2 FQGNSA. V lost 2 bases, J lost 4 bases, and 17 bases lay in between. CDR3 loop: CASSLTGGQILETQYF. The CDR3 coding sequence is TGTGCCAGCAGCTTAACAGGAGGACAGATCCTAGAGACCCAGTACTTC.

The CDR3 DNA is TGCGCCAGCAGATTGCCCGGGACGGGACAAGAGACCCAGTACTTC. It is translated as CASRLPGTGQETQYF. The genes are TRBV5-1 and TRBJ2-5; the D call may be TRBD1 or TRBD2 (5 bases each). Trimming pared 5 bases from V and 2 bases from J, leaving 16 bases between. Looked up from germline, CDR1 is SGHRS and CDR2 is YFSETQ. The CDR3 contains 15 residues.

This rearrangement joins TRBV6-5 to TRBJ1-1, with 7 bases fitting TRBD1. The ends lost 9 bases at V and 2 bases at J; junction bases unmatched: 9. Germline lookup yields CDR1 MNHEY and CDR2 SVGAGI. The CDR3 is 14 residues long. The CDR3 protein is CARTRQGTNTEAFF. For the CDR3, the DNA is TGTGCCAGAACACGACAGGGTACTAACACTGAAGCTTTCTTT.

The V and J genes are TRBV2 and TRBJ2-1; D gene uncertain. CDR1 is SNHLY and CDR2 is FYNNEI in the germline V gene. Trimming removed 6 bases at V and 4 bases at J, with 4 bases between. CDR3 length equals 11 residues. DNA of the CDR3: TGTGCCAGCAGGGGATACAATGAGCAGTTCTTC. Translated: CASRGYNEQFF. The full variable domain, with the rest looked up from reference TRBV2 and TRBJ2-1, is EPEVTQTPSHQVTQMGQEVILRCVPISNHLYFYWYRQILGQKVEFLVSFYNNEISEKSEIFDDQFSVERPDGSNFTLKIRSTKLEDSAMYFCASRGYNEQFFGPGTRLTVL.

A single count supports this clone. The chain recombines TRBV6-5 with TRBJ1-2, with 8 nucleotides matching TRBD1. Germline-derived CDR1 and CDR2 are MNHEY and SVGAGI. The CDR3 extends over 15 amino acids. The trim removed 9 bases at V and 7 bases at J, leaving 16 bases unmatched. Here the CDR3 DNA reads TGTGCCAGTTTCCCCGGGGGGACAGGCCACACTGGCTACACCTTC. This encodes CASFPGGTGHTGYTF.

The chain carries TRBV6-5 and TRBJ2-7; possibly TRBD1 for D (5 bases). This CDR3 region has 11 residues. Per germline, CDR1 MNHEY and CDR2 SVGAGI. V lost 2 bases to trimming and J lost 7 bases, with 6 bases between them. The CDR3 loop is CASSYRGEQYF. CDR3 in DNA: TGTGCCAGCAGTTACAGGGGAGAGCAGTACTTC.

The chain is built from TRBV2 and TRBJ2-5, with 8 bases fitting TRBD1. Germline V CDR1 and CDR2: SNHLY, FYNNEI. With V trimmed by 5 bases and J by 6 bases, 5 bases remained unmatched. The CDR3 runs to 13 residues. The CDR3 loop reads CASSTTGGKTQYF. Written as DNA, the CDR3 is TGTGCCAGCAGTACCACAGGGGGGAAGACCCAGTACTTC.

The J gene is TRBJ2-4, the V gene TRBV19; D gene unclear. Trimming cost V 0 bases and J 0 bases, with 9 bases left between them. This CDR3 region has 16 residues. Germline CDR1 LNHDA, CDR2 SQIVND (reference sequence). CDR3 nucleotide sequence: TGTGCCAGTAGTATAGAGACATCTCTAGCCAAAAACATTCAGTACTTC. This gives the protein CASSIETSLAKNIQYF.

This clone has just one count. The genes are TRBV7-2 and TRBJ2-7; D unresolved. With 5 bases removed from V and 5 bases from J, the gap between germline ends came to 16 bases. Germline-derived CDR1 and CDR2 are SGHTA and FQGNSA. The CDR3 is made up of 14 amino acids. The DNA for the CDR3 is TGTGCCAGCAGCACCCCATTCCGGGTTCACGAGCAGTACTTC. Protein product: CASSTPFRVHEQYF.

This clone was detected a few times. This chain links TRBV10-3 with TRBJ2-7; no reliable D call. Germline V CDR1 and CDR2: ENHRY, SYGVKD. The germline V and J ends were trimmed by 6 bases and 7 bases, with 13 bases remaining between them. This CDR3 comprises 12 residues. Here the CDR3 reads CAIRGPWMEQYF. The CDR3 region has the DNA TGTGCCATCAGGGGCCCGTGGATGGAGCAGTACTTC.